This entry lists 26 T cell receptor beta chains sequenced from one sample in a study of post-analysis software for immune sequencing data. Regarding the study as a whole: When patients were compared with controls, 4 or 5 TRBV segments were more frequent, TRBV5-6, TRBV5-1 and TRBV20-1 among them.

Their antigen targets remain unknown. Unique molecular identifiers had been added to the TCR beta cDNA libraries. One entry per CDR3 protein, called by TCRdb with MiXCR from the PCR reads. The profile covers around 770,000 distinct CDR3 sequences, with 46% appearing a single time and 4.9% taken by the ten largest. Input material: blood. These receptor sequences come from a girl between 10 and 17 years old with multiple sclerosis.

V gene TRBV29-1 combines with J gene TRBJ2-1; maybe TRBD2 (6 bases). The CDR3 is made up of 12 amino acids. CDR1 is SQVTM and CDR2 is ANQGSEA in the germline V gene. Trimming cost V 6 bases and J 7 bases, with 13 bases left between them. CDR3 loop: CSVVGLWNEQFF. The CDR3 DNA reads as TGCAGCGTAGTGGGACTGTGGAATGAGCAGTTCTTC.

This chain connects TRBV12-3 or TRBV12-4 to TRBJ2-7; 7 nucleotides match TRBD2. Trimming at V came to 3 bases and at J to 0 bases, leaving 8 bases not matched to a gene. The CDR3 is 16 residues long. CDR3 residues: CASSFYIAGVSYEQYF. For the CDR3, the DNA is TGTGCCAGCAGTTTTTATATAGCGGGCGTCTCCTACGAGCAGTACTTC.

This chain joins TRBV4-3 and TRBJ2-3, with TRBD2 matching 7 bases. V gave up 1 base and J gave up 5 bases; unmatched junction bases: 6. The CDR3 sequence is 15 residues long. The germline V gene encodes CDR1 LGHNA and CDR2 YSLEER. CDR3 protein: CASSQVDAGEDTQYF. The CDR3 region has the DNA TGCGCCAGCAGCCAAGTGGATGCGGGAGAAGATACGCAGTATTTT.

This clonotype has a handful of counts. The rearrangement joins TRBV15 to TRBJ2-4; D may be TRBD1 (6 bases). V lost 3 bases to trimming and J lost 2 bases, with 14 bases between them. The germline V gene encodes CDR1 LNHNV and CDR2 YYDKDF (reference sequence). This CDR3 region has 16 residues. The CDR3 DNA is TGTGCCACCAGCAGGGGGGCAGGGGCTACCAAAAACATTCAGTACTTC. Its protein product is CATSRGAGATKNIQYF.

In DNA, the CDR3 is TGCAGCGCCCACGGTGGGGCTGGGGAGACCCAGTACTTC. Protein: CSAHGGAGETQYF. V gene TRBV29-1 combines with J gene TRBJ2-5; TRBD1 might be the D (5 bases). CDR1 SQVTM and CDR2 ANQGSEA come from the germline V gene. This CDR3 comprises 13 residues. V was clipped by 7 bases and J by 5 bases, with 17 bases between them.

The J gene is TRBJ2-4, the V gene TRBV7-2; possible D gene TRBD1, 6 bases. The J call may be incorrect, as the DNA end agrees better with TRBJ2-5. Germline V CDR1 and CDR2: SGHTA, FQGNSA. The CDR3 sequence is 14 residues long. The CDR3, as DNA: TGTGCCAGCAGCTTAAGGGGGATGGGAGAGACCCAGTACTTC. Amino acid sequence: CASSLRGMGETQYF.

This clonotype was seen just once. This sequence joins TRBV10-3 and TRBJ2-5, with D perhaps matching TRBD1 (6 bases). The V gene lost 6 bases and the J gene lost 2 bases, with 10 bases spanning the gap. CDR3 length: 13 residues. CDR1 is ENHRY and CDR2 is SYGVKD in the germline V gene. CDR3 sequence (DNA): TGTGCCATCAGGGGGGCCAGACAAGAGACCCAGTACTTC. Translation: CAIRGARQETQYF.

The V gene is TRBV12-3 or TRBV12-4, the J gene TRBJ2-5, with a possible D match to TRBD2 (7 bases). The end of the DNA is better explained by TRBJ2-7, so the J call may be wrong. This CDR3 is built from 17 residues. The CDR3 DNA is TGTGCCAGCAGTTCAACGTTAGGGGGGGCTAGCGGTTACGAGCAGTACTTC. It yields the protein CASSSTLGGASGYEQYF.

The gene calls are TRBV5-5 and TRBJ1-2; D perhaps matches TRBD1 (5 bases). From germline, CDR1 is SGHKS and CDR2 YYEKEE (reference sequence). V dropped 7 bases and J dropped 7 bases, with 23 bases sitting between them. This CDR3 is 15 amino acids long. The CDR3 protein is CASDRDGGPGAGYTF. The CDR3 bases are TGTGCCAGCGACCGGGACGGAGGACCTGGAGCTGGCTACACCTTC.

The chain joins TRBV7-9 to TRBJ2-1, with TRBD2 matching 10 bases. Germline values: CDR1 SEHNR, CDR2 FQNEAQ (reference sequence). CDR3 length: 13 amino acids. After removal of 4 bases from V and 10 bases from J, the junction contained 4 bases not matched to a gene. CDR3 in amino acids: CASSSRTSGEQFF. CDR3 bases: TGTGCCAGCAGCTCGAGGACTAGCGGAGAGCAGTTCTTC.

This clonotype was picked up a small number of times. V gene TRBV7-9 combines with J gene TRBJ2-4, with D hard to call. The DNA end favors TRBJ2-7, so the J call may be wrong. The CDR3 has 14 amino acids. Germline V lookup: CDR1 SEHNR, CDR2 FQNEAQ (reference sequence). CDR3 amino acids: CASSLEGTPTEQYF. In DNA, the CDR3 is TGTGCCAGCAGCTTAGAGGGAACCCCTACCGAGCAGTACTTC.

This chain links TRBV9 with TRBJ2-5; 9 bases map to TRBD2. V was clipped by 5 bases and J by 5 bases; unmatched bases: 10. Germline V CDR1 and CDR2: SGDLS, YYNGEE. CDR3 length: 15 residues. Here the CDR3 DNA reads TGTGCCAGCAGTGGAGCGGGAGGAGAACGGGAGACCCAGTACTTC. The encoded protein is CASSGAGGERETQYF.

In its sample, this clonotype was seen a few times. This chain links TRBV5-5 with TRBJ2-1; perhaps TRBD2 as D (5 bases). This CDR3 spans 15 amino acids. The germline V and J ends were trimmed by 4 bases and 3 bases, with 14 bases remaining between them. Germline V gene sequence: CDR1 SGHKS, CDR2 YYEKEE (reference sequence). The CDR3 bases are TGTGCCAGCAGCCTCGGGATTTCTTTCTACAATGAGCAGTTCTTC. The encoded protein is CASSLGISFYNEQFF.

This clonotype was seen a few times. J is TRBJ2-6 and V is TRBV11-2; 7 nucleotides line up with TRBD1. The ends lost 6 bases at V and 0 bases at J; junction bases unmatched: 5. The CDR3 covers 16 residues. Germline V gives CDR1 SGHAT, CDR2 FQNNGV. CDR3 region: CASSWDSGSGANVLTF. CDR3 nucleotides: TGTGCCAGCAGTTGGGACAGTGGCTCTGGGGCCAACGTCCTGACTTTC.

The chain joins TRBV6-5 to TRBJ2-1; 8 bases fit TRBD2. Trimming took 7 bases from V and 5 from J; bases not matched to a gene: 7. CDR3 length equals 14 residues. CDR1 and CDR2 from the germline V gene are MNHEY and SVGAGI. CDR3 loop: CASTHSGVHNEQFF. In nucleotides, the CDR3 is TGTGCCAGCACCCATAGCGGGGTTCACAATGAGCAGTTCTTC.

The chain links TRBV7-8 to TRBJ2-1; D not resolved. Trimming left V 4 bases short and J 8 bases short, with 9 bases between. The germline V gene has CDR1 SGHVS and CDR2 FQNEAQ. The CDR3 contains 12 residues. Here the CDR3 DNA reads TGTGCCAGCAGCTCCCCCCGGGATGAGCAGTTCTTC. Residues: CASSSPRDEQFF.

The chain carries TRBV24-1 and TRBJ2-3; 7 bases are a match to TRBD1. This CDR3 region has 15 residues. J lost 0 bases, V lost 5 bases, and 4 bases had no gene match. CDR1 is KGHDR and CDR2 is SFDVKD in the germline V gene. The CDR3 nucleotides are TGTGCCACCAGTGTCCTGACAGGGAGCACAGATACGCAGTATTTT. It specifies CATSVLTGSTDTQYF.

J is TRBJ1-2 and V is TRBV9; TRBD1 might be the D (5 bases). V lost 3 bases and J lost 8, with 11 bases in between. The length of the CDR3 is 12 residues. The germline V gene encodes CDR1 SGDLS and CDR2 YYNGEE. The CDR3 loop reads CASSATVGGYTF. CDR3 in DNA: TGTGCCAGCAGCGCGACAGTGGGCGGCTACACCTTC.

This clonotype has only one observation. This chain uses TRBV7-9 with TRBJ2-3; the D gene is possibly TRBD2 (6 bases). The CDR3 consists of 17 residues. V shed 0 bases and J shed 0 bases, with 13 bases lying between them. Germline CDR1 SEHNR, CDR2 FQNEAQ (reference sequence). The CDR3 nucleotides are TGTGCCAGCAGCTTAGCGCTCGGCGGGACTAGCACAGATACGCAGTATTTT. Encoded protein: CASSLALGGTSTDTQYF. Variable domain in full (rest from reference TRBV7-9 and TRBJ2-3): DTGVSQNPRHKITKRGQNVTFRCDPISEHNRLYWYRQTLGQGPEFLTYFQNEAQLEKSRLLSDRFSAERPKGSFSTLEIQRTEQGDSAMYLCASSLALGGTSTDTQYFGPGTRLTVL.

The chain is built from TRBV7-9 and TRBJ2-1, with D perhaps TRBD1 or TRBD2 (5 bases each). Deletions cut 3 bases from V and 14 bases from J, with 17 bases between. This CDR3 is 13 amino acids long. Looked up from germline, CDR1 is SEHNR and CDR2 is FQNEAQ (reference sequence). The CDR3 bases are TGTGCCAGCAGCTTTAGTGACTGGCGAGGGGAGTTCTTC. Residues: CASSFSDWRGEFF.

The gene calls are TRBV7-2 and TRBJ2-4; weak D call: TRBD2 (7 bases). The CDR3 runs to 14 residues. Germline assignment: CDR1 SGHTA and CDR2 FQGNSA. The V end was cut by 4 bases, the J end by 15 bases, with 22 bases between. The CDR3 region has the DNA TGTGCCAGCAGCTCAGGGGCGGGAGTTAGAGAGCGGTACTTC. It translates to CASSSGAGVRERYF.

The genes are TRBV21-1 and TRBJ2-4; TRBD2, the D gene given by the table, was not confirmed from the DNA. The end of the DNA is better explained by TRBJ2-7, so the J call may be wrong. TRBV21-1 is a known pseudogene. This CDR3 is built from 18 residues. CDR3: CASSKAEINGLYVGEQYF. CDR3 nucleotides: TGTGCCAGCAGCAAAGCGGAAATAAACGGACTATATGTGGGCGAGCAGTACTTC.

This clonotype was seen only a few times. CDR3 nucleotides: TGCAGCGGGAGGACTAGCGGAGACTACAATGAGCAGTTCTTC. This encodes CSGRTSGDYNEQFF. The chain has TRBV29-1 and TRBJ2-1, with 10 bases lining up with TRBD2. After removal of 7 bases from V and 3 bases from J, the junction contained 6 bases not matched to a gene. The germline V gene has CDR1 SQVTM and CDR2 ANQGSEA. The CDR3 is 14 amino acids.

CDR3 in DNA: TGCGCCAGCAGCCAAGCCCGACTAGCGGGAGACGACAATGAGCAGTTCTTC. The encoded protein is CASSQARLAGDDNEQFF. This chain uses TRBV4-1 with TRBJ2-1, with 12 nucleotides matching TRBD2. Per the germline V gene, CDR1 is MGHRA and CDR2 is YSYEKL. V shed 1 base, J shed 5 bases, and the junction held 6 bases outside the gene matches. CDR3 length equals 17 residues.

The V call is TRBV20-1, the J call TRBJ2-4; D ambiguous. The better agreement between TRBJ2-7 and the DNA end casts doubt on the J call. The length of the CDR3 is 12 residues. Per germline, CDR1 DFQATT and CDR2 SNEGSKA (reference sequence). DNA for the CDR3: TGCAGTGCTAGTATAGGGACCTACGAGCAGTACTTC. Protein product: CSASIGTYEQYF.

The chain carries TRBV12-3 or TRBV12-4 and TRBJ2-5; 9 nucleotides agree with TRBD1. This CDR3 contains 14 residues. V trimming: 3 bases; J trimming: 9 bases; junction bases outside the gene matches: 8. The CDR3 spells CASSFRDREFPQYF. In nucleotides, the CDR3 is TGTGCCAGCAGTTTTAGGGACAGGGAGTTTCCCCAGTACTTC.